This T cell receptor (beta chain) was identified during a study of blood T cells in healthy people across ages. Turning to the study itself: About one barcoded beta molecule per two T cells was captured by template switching.

In germline, CDR1 is MGHDK, CDR2 SYGVNS. Trimming pared 1 base from V and 7 bases from J, leaving 7 bases between. The CDR3 is 12 residues long. Study-wide results and limits: There was no known CMV status for donors, so expanded clonotype changes were possibly confounded. With age, beta diversity per million T cells declined roughly linearly, significantly by about 40. Naive and antigen-experienced cells could not be conclusively compared, given unsorted PBMCs.

The authors ran a second PCR of about 6 to 11 cycles using a sample-barcoded 5' primer and a J-beta primer mix. TCRdb re-called the 5' RACE reads through MiXCR, storing one row per CDR3 protein. The sample has about 1.1 million distinct CDR3 sequences, around two fifths seen once; the top ten hold around 12%. In regard to this clonotype: Antigen: not known.

The chain employs TRBV25-1 and TRBJ1-1; D is uncertain. Sample: blood. This TCR came from a man younger than 35 in good health. The CDR3 sequence: CASSESVGEAFF. CDR3 bases: TGTGCCAGCAGTGAATCGGTCGGTGAAGCTTTCTTT.